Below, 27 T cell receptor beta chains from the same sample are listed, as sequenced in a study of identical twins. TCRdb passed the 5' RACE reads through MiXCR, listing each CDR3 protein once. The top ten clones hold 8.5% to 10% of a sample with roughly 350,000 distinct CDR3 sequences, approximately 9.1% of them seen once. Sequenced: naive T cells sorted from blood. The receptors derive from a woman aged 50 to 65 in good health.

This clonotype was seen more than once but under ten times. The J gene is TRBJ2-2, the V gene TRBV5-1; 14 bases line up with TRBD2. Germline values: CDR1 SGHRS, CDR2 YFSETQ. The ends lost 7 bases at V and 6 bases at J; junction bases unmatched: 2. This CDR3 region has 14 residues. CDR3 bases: TGCGCCAGCGGGACTAGCGGGAGTCCCGGGGAGCTGTTTTTT. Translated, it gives CASGTSGSPGELFF.

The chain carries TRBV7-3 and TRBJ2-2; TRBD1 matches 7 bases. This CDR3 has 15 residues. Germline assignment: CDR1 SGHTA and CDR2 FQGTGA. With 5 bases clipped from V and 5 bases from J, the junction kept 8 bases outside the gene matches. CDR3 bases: TGTGCCAGCAGCCCTCGGACAGGCCCGACCGGGGAGCTGTTTTTT. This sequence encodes CASSPRTGPTGELFF.

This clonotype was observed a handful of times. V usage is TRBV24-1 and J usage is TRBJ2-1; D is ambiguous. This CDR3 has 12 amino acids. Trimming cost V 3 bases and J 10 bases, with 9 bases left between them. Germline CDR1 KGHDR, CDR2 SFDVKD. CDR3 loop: CATSDPLAEQFF. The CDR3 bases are TGTGCCACCAGTGATCCTTTGGCGGAGCAGTTCTTC.

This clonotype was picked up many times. CDR3 in amino acids: CASREPGLPSTDTQYF. The DNA of the CDR3 is TGCGCCAGCAGAGAGCCGGGACTACCGAGCACAGATACGCAGTATTTT. The genes are TRBV5-1 and TRBJ2-3; the match to TRBD2 covers 7 bases. This CDR3 is 16 amino acids long. Germline CDR1 SGHRS, CDR2 YFSETQ. J lost 0 bases, V lost 5 bases, and 9 bases had no gene match. The full variable domain, completed using reference TRBV5-1 and TRBJ2-3, is KAGVTQTPRYLIKTRGQQVTLSCSPISGHRSVSWYQQTPGQGLQFLFEYFSETQRNKGNFPGRFSGRQFSNSRSEMNVSTLELGDSALYLCASREPGLPSTDTQYFGPGTRLTVL.

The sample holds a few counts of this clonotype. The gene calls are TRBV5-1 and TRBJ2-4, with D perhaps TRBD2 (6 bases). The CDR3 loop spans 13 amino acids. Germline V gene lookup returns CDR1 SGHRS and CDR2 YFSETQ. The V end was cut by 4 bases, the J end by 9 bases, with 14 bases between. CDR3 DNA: TGCGCCAGCAGCACTACCGGGACTCCCATTCAGTACTTC. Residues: CASSTTGTPIQYF.

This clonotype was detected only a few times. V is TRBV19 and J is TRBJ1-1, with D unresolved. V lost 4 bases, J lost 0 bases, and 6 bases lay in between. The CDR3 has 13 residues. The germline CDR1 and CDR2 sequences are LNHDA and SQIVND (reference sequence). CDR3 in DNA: TGTGCCAGTAGTAGGAATCTGAACACTGAAGCTTTCTTT. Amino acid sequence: CASSRNLNTEAFF.

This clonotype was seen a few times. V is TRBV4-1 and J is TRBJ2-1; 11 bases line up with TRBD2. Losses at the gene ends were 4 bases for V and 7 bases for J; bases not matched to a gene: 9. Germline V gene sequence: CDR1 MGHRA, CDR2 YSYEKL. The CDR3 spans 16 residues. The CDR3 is CASSPLLAGVRNEQFF. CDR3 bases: TGCGCCAGCAGCCCGCTACTAGCGGGAGTGAGAAATGAGCAGTTCTTC.

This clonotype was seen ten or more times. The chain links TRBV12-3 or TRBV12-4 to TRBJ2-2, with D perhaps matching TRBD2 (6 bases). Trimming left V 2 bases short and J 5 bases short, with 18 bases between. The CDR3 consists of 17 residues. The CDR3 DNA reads TGTGCCAGCAGTTTAATAGTACGGGGCGCGGGAACCGGGGAGCTGTTTTTT. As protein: CASSLIVRGAGTGELFF.

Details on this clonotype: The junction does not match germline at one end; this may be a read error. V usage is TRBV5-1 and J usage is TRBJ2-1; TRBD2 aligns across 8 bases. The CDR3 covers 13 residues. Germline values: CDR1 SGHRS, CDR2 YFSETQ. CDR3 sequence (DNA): TGCGCCACCTCGGGACTAGGGGGGAATGAGCAGCTCTTC. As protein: CATSGLGGNEQLF.

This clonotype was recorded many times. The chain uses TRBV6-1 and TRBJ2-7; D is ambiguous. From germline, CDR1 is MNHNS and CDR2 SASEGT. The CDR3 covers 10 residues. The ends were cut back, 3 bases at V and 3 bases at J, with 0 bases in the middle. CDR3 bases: TGTGCCAGCAGTGACTACGAGCAGTACGTC. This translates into CASSDYEQYV.

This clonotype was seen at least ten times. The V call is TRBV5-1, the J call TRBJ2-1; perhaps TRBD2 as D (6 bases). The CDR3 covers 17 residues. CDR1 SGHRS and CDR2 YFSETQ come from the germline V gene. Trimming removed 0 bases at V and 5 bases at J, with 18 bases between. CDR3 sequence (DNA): TGCGCCAGCAGCTTGGCGCCTCCGGGAGCCGTAAACAATGAGCAGTTCTTC. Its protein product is CASSLAPPGAVNNEQFF.

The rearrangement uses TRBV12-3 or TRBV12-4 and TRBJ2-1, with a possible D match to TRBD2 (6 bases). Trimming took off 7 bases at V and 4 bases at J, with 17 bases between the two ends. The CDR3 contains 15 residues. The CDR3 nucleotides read TGTGCCAGCATTCCTAGGGGCGGGACTTACAATGAGCAGTTCTTC. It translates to CASIPRGGTYNEQFF.

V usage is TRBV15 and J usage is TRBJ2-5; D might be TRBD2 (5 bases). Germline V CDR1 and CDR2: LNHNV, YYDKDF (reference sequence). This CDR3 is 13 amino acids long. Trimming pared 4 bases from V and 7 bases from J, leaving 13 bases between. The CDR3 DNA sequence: TGTGCCACCAGCAAGGAGGTAGAAGGGACCCAGTACTTC. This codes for CATSKEVEGTQYF.

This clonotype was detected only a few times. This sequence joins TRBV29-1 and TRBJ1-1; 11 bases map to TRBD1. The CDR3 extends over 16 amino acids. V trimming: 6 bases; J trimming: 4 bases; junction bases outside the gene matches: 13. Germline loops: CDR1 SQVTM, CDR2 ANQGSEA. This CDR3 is CSVRGSWDRGTTEAFF. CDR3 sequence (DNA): TGCAGCGTCCGAGGAAGTTGGGACAGGGGGACCACTGAAGCTTTCTTT.

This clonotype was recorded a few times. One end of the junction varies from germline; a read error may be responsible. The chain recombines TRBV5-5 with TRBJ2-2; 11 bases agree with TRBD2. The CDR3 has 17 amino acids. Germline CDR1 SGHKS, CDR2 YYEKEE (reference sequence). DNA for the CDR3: TGTCCCAGCAACAGAGGTGGGGGACTAGCGGTCACCGGGGAGCTGTTTTTT. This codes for CPSNRGGGLAVTGELFF.

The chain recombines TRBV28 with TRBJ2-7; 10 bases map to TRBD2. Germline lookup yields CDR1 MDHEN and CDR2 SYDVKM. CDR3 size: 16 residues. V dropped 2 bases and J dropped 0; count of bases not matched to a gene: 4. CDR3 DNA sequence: TGTGCCAGCAGTTTAAAGGCTAGCGGGAGCTCCTACGAGCAGTACTTC. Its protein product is CASSLKASGSSYEQYF.

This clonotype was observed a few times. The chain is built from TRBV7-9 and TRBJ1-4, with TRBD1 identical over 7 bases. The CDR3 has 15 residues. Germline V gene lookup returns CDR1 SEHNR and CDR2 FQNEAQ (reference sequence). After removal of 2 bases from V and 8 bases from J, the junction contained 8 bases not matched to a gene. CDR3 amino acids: CASSLTGTAREKLFF. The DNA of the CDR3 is TGTGCCAGCAGCTTAACCGGGACAGCCCGGGAAAAACTGTTTTTT.

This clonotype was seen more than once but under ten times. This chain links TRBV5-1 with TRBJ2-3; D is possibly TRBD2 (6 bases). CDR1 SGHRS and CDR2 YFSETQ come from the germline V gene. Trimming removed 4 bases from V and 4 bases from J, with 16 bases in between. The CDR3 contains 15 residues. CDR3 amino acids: CASSLRGGNADTQYF. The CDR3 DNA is TGCGCCAGCAGCCTCAGAGGCGGGAACGCAGATACGCAGTATTTT. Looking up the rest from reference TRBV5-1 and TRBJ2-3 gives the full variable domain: KAGVTQTPRYLIKTRGQQVTLSCSPISGHRSVSWYQQTPGQGLQFLFEYFSETQRNKGNFPGRFSGRQFSNSRSEMNVSTLELGDSALYLCASSLRGGNADTQYFGPGTRLTVL.

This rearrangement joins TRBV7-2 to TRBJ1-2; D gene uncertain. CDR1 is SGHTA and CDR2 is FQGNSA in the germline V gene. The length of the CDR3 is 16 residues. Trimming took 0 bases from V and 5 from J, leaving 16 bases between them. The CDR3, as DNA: TGTGCCAGCAGCTTAGCAGCTGCGGGGTCGGCGTATGGCTACACCTTC. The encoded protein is CASSLAAAGSAYGYTF. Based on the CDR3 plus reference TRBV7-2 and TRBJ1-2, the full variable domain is GAGVSQSPSNKVTEKGKDVELRCDPISGHTALYWYRQSLGQGLEFLIYFQGNSAPDKSGLPSDRFSAERTGGSVSTLTIQRTQQEDSAVYLCASSLAAAGSAYGYTFGSGTRLTVV.

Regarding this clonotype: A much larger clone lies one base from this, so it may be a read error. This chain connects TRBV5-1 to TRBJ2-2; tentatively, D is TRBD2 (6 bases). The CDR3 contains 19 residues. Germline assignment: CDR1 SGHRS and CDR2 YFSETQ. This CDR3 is CASSIRPGPRPGVTGDLFF. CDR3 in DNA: TGCGCCAGCAGCATCAGACCGGGACCGCGACCGGGGGTCACCGGGGACCTGTTTTTT. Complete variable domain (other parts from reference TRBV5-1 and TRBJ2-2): KAGVTQTPRYLIKTRGQQVTLSCSPISGHRSVSWYQQTPGQGLQFLFEYFSETQRNKGNFPGRFSGRQFSNSRSEMNVSTLELGDSALYLCASSIRPGPRPGVTGDLFFGEGSRLTVL.

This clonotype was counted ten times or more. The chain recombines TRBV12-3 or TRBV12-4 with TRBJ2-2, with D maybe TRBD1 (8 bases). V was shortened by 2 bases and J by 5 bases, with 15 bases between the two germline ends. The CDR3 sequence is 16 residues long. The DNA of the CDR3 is TGTGCCAGCAGTTTACAACAGGGGGGGGTTACCGGGGAGCTGTTTTTT. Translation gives CASSLQQGGVTGELFF.

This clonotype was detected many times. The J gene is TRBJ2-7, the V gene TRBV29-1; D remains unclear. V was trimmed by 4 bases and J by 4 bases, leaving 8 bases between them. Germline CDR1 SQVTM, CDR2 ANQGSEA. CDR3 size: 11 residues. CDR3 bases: TGCAGCGTTGTGGTGGGTTACGAGCAGTACTTC. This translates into CSVVVGYEQYF.

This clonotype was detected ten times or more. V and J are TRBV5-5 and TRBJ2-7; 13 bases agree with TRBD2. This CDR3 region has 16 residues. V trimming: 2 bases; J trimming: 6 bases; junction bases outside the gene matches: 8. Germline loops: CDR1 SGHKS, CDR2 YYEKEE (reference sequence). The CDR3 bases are TGTGCCAGCAGCTTACGACTAGCGGGAGGAGGGCGCGAGCAGTACTTC. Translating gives CASSLRLAGGGREQYF.

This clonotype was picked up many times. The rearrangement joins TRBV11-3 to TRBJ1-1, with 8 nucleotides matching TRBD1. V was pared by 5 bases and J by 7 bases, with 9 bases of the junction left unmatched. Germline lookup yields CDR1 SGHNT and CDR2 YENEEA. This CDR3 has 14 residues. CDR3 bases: TGTGCCAGCAGCCGTGACAGGGGTCGGAATGAAGCTTTCTTT. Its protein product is CASSRDRGRNEAFF. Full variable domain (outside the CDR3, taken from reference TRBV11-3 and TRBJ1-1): EAGVVQSPRYKIIEKKQPVAFWCNPISGHNTLYWYLQNLGQGPELLIRYENEEAVDDSQLPKDRFSAERLKGVDSTLKIQPAELGDSAVYLCASSRDRGRNEAFFGQGTRLTVV.

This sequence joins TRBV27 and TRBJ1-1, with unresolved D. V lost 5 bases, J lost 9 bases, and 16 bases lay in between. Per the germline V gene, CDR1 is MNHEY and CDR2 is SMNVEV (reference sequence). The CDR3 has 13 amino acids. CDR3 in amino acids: CASSPPQVGKAFF. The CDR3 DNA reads TGTGCCAGCAGTCCCCCACAAGTGGGGAAAGCTTTCTTT.

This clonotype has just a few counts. CDR3 loop: CASSFRTETNEKLFF. As DNA, the CDR3 is TGTGCCAGCAGCTTCAGGACAGAAACTAATGAAAAACTGTTTTTT. This sequence joins TRBV5-4 and TRBJ1-4, with D possibly TRBD1 on 6 matching bases. Trimming took 2 bases from V and 1 from J, leaving 9 bases between them. The CDR3 loop spans 15 amino acids. CDR1 SGHNT and CDR2 YYREEE come from the germline V gene (reference sequence).

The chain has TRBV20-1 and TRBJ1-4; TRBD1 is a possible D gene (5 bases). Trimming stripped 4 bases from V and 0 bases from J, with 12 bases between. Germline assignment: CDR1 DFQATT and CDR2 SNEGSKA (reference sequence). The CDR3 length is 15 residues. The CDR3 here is CSATGTAATNEKLFF. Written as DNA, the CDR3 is TGCAGTGCTACCGGGACGGCAGCAACTAATGAAAAACTGTTTTTT.